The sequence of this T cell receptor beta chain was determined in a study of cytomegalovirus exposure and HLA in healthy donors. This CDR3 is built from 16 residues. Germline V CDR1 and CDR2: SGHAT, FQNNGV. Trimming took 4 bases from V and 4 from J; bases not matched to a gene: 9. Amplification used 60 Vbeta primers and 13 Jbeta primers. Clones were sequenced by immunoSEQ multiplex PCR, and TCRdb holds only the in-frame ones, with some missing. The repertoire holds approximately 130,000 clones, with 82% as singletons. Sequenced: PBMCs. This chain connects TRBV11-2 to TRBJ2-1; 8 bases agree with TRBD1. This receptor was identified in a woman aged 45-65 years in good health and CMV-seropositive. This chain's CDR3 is CASSWEDRAGYNEQFF. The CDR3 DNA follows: TGTGCCAGCAGCTGGGAGGACAGGGCAGGGTACAATGAGCAGTTCTTC.